Listed here are 10 T cell receptor beta chains from one sample, sequenced in a study of shared clonotypes between healthy human individuals. Using immunoSEQ multiplex PCR, the repertoire was profiled, and TCRdb retains in-frame clones only, with some absent. Of roughly 2.5 million clones listed, about 92% were seen once; the top ten hold roughly 0.15%. Material for sequencing was naive CD4+ T cells sorted from blood. Subset specified: CD45RA+ positively selected. These receptors were obtained from a man younger than 30 in good health.

The chain carries TRBV7-9 and TRBJ1-5; the D is unclear. CDR1 SEHNR and CDR2 FQNEAQ come from the germline V gene (reference sequence). This CDR3 contains 16 residues. With 1 base removed from V and 3 bases from J, the gap between germline ends came to 13 bases. The CDR3 region is CASSLGVFGFNQPQHF. As DNA, the CDR3 is TGTGCCAGCAGCTTAGGGGTTTTCGGCTTCAATCAGCCCCAGCATTTT.

The chain links TRBV6-6 to TRBJ1-1, with no clear D. Per germline, CDR1 MNHNY and CDR2 SVGAGI (reference sequence). This CDR3 region has 10 residues. V was pared by 7 bases and J by 11 bases, with 11 bases between. The DNA for the CDR3 is TGTGCCAGCATCGACCGGCGGGCTTTCTTT. This translates into CASIDRRAFF.

In this sample, this clone turned up once. This same CDR3 is encoded by further DNA sequences in the sample. The chain recombines TRBV5-4 with TRBJ2-5; D is perhaps TRBD1 or TRBD2 (5 bases each). V lost 4 bases, J lost 3 bases, and 10 bases lay in between. Germline V gives CDR1 SGHNT, CDR2 YYREEE (reference sequence). The CDR3 extends over 13 amino acids. This CDR3 is CASSPGTEETQYF. CDR3 nucleotides: TGTGCCAGCAGCCCCGGGACGGAAGAGACCCAGTACTTC.

The V and J genes are TRBV15 and TRBJ2-5; 10 bases align to TRBD2. Germline V gene lookup returns CDR1 LNHNV and CDR2 YYDKDF (reference sequence). This CDR3 contains 18 residues. V was clipped by 0 bases and J by 4 bases; unmatched bases: 11. CDR3 in DNA: TGTGCCACCAGCAGAGATAAACTCCTAGCGGGGGTTTCAGAGACCCAGTACTTC. It is translated as CATSRDKLLAGVSETQYF.

The chain recombines TRBV30 with TRBJ1-6; no clear D. Trimming removed 5 bases from V and 7 bases from J, with 15 bases in between. The CDR3 covers 14 residues. Germline assignment: CDR1 GTSNPN and CDR2 SVGIG (reference sequence). The CDR3 loop is CAWDNLLGNSPLHF. The CDR3 DNA follows: TGTGCCTGGGACAACCTCCTTGGGAATTCACCCCTCCACTTT.

The chain combines TRBV4-1 with TRBJ1-1; 9 nucleotides match TRBD1. The CDR3 spans 16 residues. V lost 1 base, J lost 0 bases, and 3 bases stayed unmatched. Germline loops: CDR1 MGHRA, CDR2 YSYEKL. DNA of the CDR3: TGCGCCAGCAGCCAAGGACAGGGGGGATTGAACACTGAAGCTTTCTTT. It specifies CASSQGQGGLNTEAFF.

The CDR3 bases are TGTGCCAGCAGTAGAGCGGGACAGGGCGGTTCACCCCTCCACTTT. Translated: CASSRAGQGGSPLHF. The gene calls are TRBV6-1 and TRBJ1-6; 9 nucleotides line up with TRBD1. The CDR3 spans 15 residues. Germline V gives CDR1 MNHNS, CDR2 SASEGT. With 5 bases clipped from V and 9 bases from J, the junction kept 8 bases outside the gene matches.

The gene calls are TRBV5-1 and TRBJ1-3; perhaps TRBD1 as D (6 bases). The CDR3 spans 15 residues. Trimming pared 5 bases from V and 4 bases from J, leaving 16 bases between. The germline V gene encodes CDR1 SGHRS and CDR2 YFSETQ. The CDR3 here is CASRLIGGYGNTIYF. DNA for the CDR3: TGCGCCAGCAGGCTTATAGGGGGGTACGGAAACACCATATATTTT.

The chain is built from TRBV7-9 and TRBJ2-1, with 15 bases that match TRBD2. The CDR3 sequence is 18 residues long. Trimming cost V 5 bases and J 0 bases; bases outside gene matches: 5. The germline CDR1 and CDR2 sequences are SEHNR and FQNEAQ (reference sequence). The CDR3 is CASSPGLAGGRSYNEQFF. The CDR3 bases are TGTGCCAGCAGCCCTGGACTAGCGGGAGGGCGCTCCTACAATGAGCAGTTCTTC.

The gene calls are TRBV29-1 and TRBJ1-4; no definite D call. Germline lookup yields CDR1 SQVTM and CDR2 ANQGSEA. The CDR3 totals 11 residues. V shed 7 bases and J shed 7 bases, with 10 bases lying between them. Here the CDR3 DNA reads TGCAGCGCCCCGCAAGGTGAAAAACTGTTTTTT. Translation gives CSAPQGEKLFF.